Sequencing of this T cell receptor (beta chain) was carried out in a study of OX40 agonist ivuxolimab in advanced cancers. Background on the study: Ivuxolimab was administered intravenously to patients at 0.01 to 10 mg/kg every 2 weeks. Every patient in dose escalation had hepatocellular carcinoma, melanoma, renal cell or head and neck cancer. Partial responses were achieved by three patients, of whom one had hepatocellular carcinoma and two had cutaneous melanoma.

This CDR3 is 13 amino acids long. Trimming at V came to 1 base and at J to 12 bases, leaving 6 bases not matched to a gene. Germline V CDR1 and CDR2: SGHTA, FQGNSA. The method was immunoSEQ multiplex PCR; TCRdb's version includes in-frame clones alone and lacks a portion of them. In the table there are tens of thousands of clones, around 93% of which are singletons. Autoimmune disease history or systemic immunosuppression led to patients being barred. The sequence was obtained from an adult with an advanced solid tumor such as melanoma, head and neck, liver or kidney cancer. The chain uses TRBV7-2 and TRBJ2-1; 7 positions match TRBD1. The sequencing used CD4+ or CD8+ T cells sorted from blood, collected in a trial of the OX40 agonist ivuxolimab. The CDR3 protein is CASSLGDGDRQFF. The CDR3, as DNA: TGTGCCAGCAGCTTAGGTGATGGGGACAGGCAGTTCTTC. Complete variable domain (other parts from reference TRBV7-2 and TRBJ2-1): GAGVSQSPSNKVTEKGKDVELRCDPISGHTALYWYRQSLGQGLEFLIYFQGNSAPDKSGLPSDRFSAERTGGSVSTLTIQRTQQEDSAVYLCASSLGDGDRQFFGPGTRLTVL.